This is a list of T cell receptor beta chains from one sample in a study of T cells in Graves' hyperthyroidism and ophthalmopathy. Each CDR3 protein gets one entry after TCRdb re-called the multiplex PCR reads with MiXCR. The repertoire has roughly 110,000 distinct CDR3 sequences, approximately 15% of them found once; the top ten carry 40% to 50%. The sequenced sample was blood. The receptor source for this set is a woman aged 45-65 years with Graves' hyperthyroidism. Each CDR3 is given with its conserved first and last residue. The D gene is left open where the match is weak. Rows give clone size only sometimes, using once, few, many, or a class for an expanded clone.

J	D	V	size	DNA	CDR3
TRBJ1-1	.	TRBV4-2	many	TGTGCCAGCAGCCTTCCTGGAGTGAACACTGAAGCTTTCTTT	CASSLPGVNTEAFF
TRBJ1-1	.	TRBV12-3/TRBV12-4	few	TGTGCCAGCACCATCCCCGCAGGAACAAACACTGAAGCTTTCTTT	CASTIPAGTNTEAFF
TRBJ1-1	.	TRBV4-1	.	TGCGCCAGCAGCCAAGAGGACAACCTGAACACTGAAGCTTTCTTT	CASSQEDNLNTEAFF
TRBJ2-5	.	TRBV20-1	many	TGCAGTGCACTACAAGAGACCCAGTACTTC	CSALQETQYF
TRBJ2-3	.	TRBV6-1	.	TGTGCCGGCAGTGGACCACCCCGGACGCAGTATTTT	CAGSGPPRTQYF
TRBJ1-1	.	TRBV4-2	once	TGTGCCAGCTCCGCGGGGGGCGTGAGCACTGAAGCTTTCTTT	CASSAGGVSTEAFF
TRBJ1-1	.	TRBV11-2	many	TGTGCCAGCAGCTCCCTTGTGGGGAATCCTGAAGCTTTCTTT	CASSSLVGNPEAFF
TRBJ2-1	.	TRBV5-1	many	TGCGCCAGCAGCTTGGCCGATACCGATAAGCGGAGGCAGTTCTTC	CASSLADTDKRRQFF
TRBJ2-1	TRBD1	TRBV19	many	TGTGCCAGTAGTATAGGGGACAGGAATGAGCAGTTCTTC	CASSIGDRNEQFF
TRBJ2-3	TRBD1	TRBV7-3	many	TGTGCCAGCACGGGGACAGGGGGCATAGATACGCAGTATTTT	CASTGTGGIDTQYF
TRBJ1-6	.	TRBV5-1	many	TGCGCCAGCAGTAGGGGGGACGACGGATTTAATTCACCCCTCCACTTT	CASSRGDDGFNSPLHF
TRBJ1-1	TRBD1	TRBV28	many	TGTGCCAGTGGGGCTGGACAGGCTCCTGAAGCTTTCTTT	CASGAGQAPEAFF
TRBJ1-5	.	TRBV3-1	many	TGTGCCAGCAGCCATGAAGGTCAGCCCCAGCATTTT	CASSHEGQPQHF
TRBJ2-3	TRBD2	TRBV20-1	many	TGCAGTGCTCCCGGACTAGCGGGGCATGTTGATACGCAGTATTTT	CSAPGLAGHVDTQYF
TRBJ2-5	TRBD1	TRBV6-1	many	TGTGCCAGCAGCCTGTGGCAGGGACAGGAGACCCAGTACTTC	CASSLWQGQETQYF
TRBJ1-1	.	TRBV18	once	TGTGCCAGCTCGGAGGGGGGCGCGAGCACTGAAGCTTTCTTT	CASSEGGASTEAFF
TRBJ2-5	.	TRBV11-2	many	TGTGCCAGCAGCTCACAGCGGGAGACCCAGTACTTC	CASSSQRETQYF
TRBJ2-7	.	TRBV11-2	many	TGTGCCAGCAGCTTAGGCCTGTCGAGCTCCTACGAGCAGTACTTC	CASSLGLSSSYEQYF
TRBJ2-5	TRBD2	TRBV30	many	TGTGCCTGGAGTAGAAGCGGGAGAGTTTTTTTGGAGACCCAGTACTTC	CAWSRSGRVFLETQYF
TRBJ2-7	TRBD1	TRBV18	many	TGTGCCAGCTCACTAGACAGGGTCGAGCAGTACTTC	CASSLDRVEQYF
TRBJ2-7	.	TRBV11-2	.	TGTGCCAGCACCTTAGGGGGATTTCGCTACGAGCAGTACTTC	CASTLGGFRYEQYF
TRBJ2-4	.	TRBV2	few	TGTGCCAGCAGGGCAGGGCCCGGCATTCAGTACTTC	CASRAGPGIQYF
TRBJ2-3	.	TRBV9	many	TGTGCCAGCAGCGCTAGAGAAGATACGCAGTATTTT	CASSAREDTQYF
TRBJ1-5	.	TRBV5-5	few	TGTGCCAGCAGCCTTAGCGGGGGCGCGGGTCAGCCCCAGCATTTT	CASSLSGGAGQPQHF
TRBJ2-7	TRBD2	TRBV7-8	many	TGTGCCAGCAGCCACATCGGACTAGCGGGAGCATACGAGCAGTACTTC	CASSHIGLAGAYEQYF
TRBJ2-2	.	TRBV11-1	.	TGTGCCAGCAGCTTAACTAGCCCTAGGACCGGGGAGCTGTCTTTT	CASSLTSPRTGELSF
TRBJ1-5	.	TRBV7-2	many	TGTGCCAGCAGCCCCCGACAGTATAGCAATCAGCCCCAGCATTTT	CASSPRQYSNQPQHF